This passage covers 17 T cell receptor beta chains from one sample sequenced in a study of cytomegalovirus exposure and HLA in healthy donors. Method: immunoSEQ multiplex PCR; TCRdb's copy keeps in-frame clones and lacks some. The data contain around 300,000 clones, 88% of them singletons. The sample taken for sequencing was PBMCs. The receptors come from a man in his thirties or forties in good health and CMV-seronegative.

The V gene is TRBV12-2, the J gene TRBJ1-3. TRBV12-2 is a documented pseudogene. The CDR3 sequence is 16 residues long. The CDR3: CASRLERTPSGNTIYF. CDR3 nucleotide sequence: TGTGCAAGTCGCTTAGAAAGGACTCCATCTGGAAACACCATATATTTT.

V is TRBV6-1 and J is TRBJ1-2; D may be TRBD1 (5 bases). The CDR3 is made up of 13 amino acids. With 3 bases removed from V and 7 bases from J, the gap between germline ends came to 12 bases. Germline loops: CDR1 MNHNS, CDR2 SASEGT. Written as DNA, the CDR3 is TGTGCCAGCAGTGATTGGCAGGGCAGTGGCTACACCTTC. It encodes CASSDWQGSGYTF.

The table lists this clone with a count of one. This rearrangement joins TRBV5-5 to TRBJ1-2, with D possibly being TRBD1 (5 bases). Trimming shortened V by 5 bases and J by 6 bases, and 17 bases separated the two germline ends. The germline V gene encodes CDR1 SGHKS and CDR2 YYEKEE (reference sequence). This CDR3 spans 14 amino acids. CDR3 sequence (DNA): TGTGCCAGCAGTTTCGGACGGGGAGGGGATGGCTACACCTTC. Translation gives CASSFGRGGDGYTF.

The rearrangement joins TRBV29-1 to TRBJ2-5; D uncertain. The CDR3 consists of 14 residues. CDR1 is SQVTM and CDR2 is ANQGSEA in the germline V gene. V was trimmed by 0 bases and J by 2 bases, leaving 10 bases between them. CDR3 coding DNA: TGCAGCGTTGAAGATGTCCACCGGCAAGAGACCCAGTACTTC. It is translated as CSVEDVHRQETQYF.

The rearrangement links TRBV18 to TRBJ2-5; TRBD1 might be the D (6 bases). Trimming cost V 2 bases and J 4 bases, with 11 bases left between them. The CDR3 is made up of 14 amino acids. Per germline, CDR1 KGHSH and CDR2 LQKENI. The CDR3 loop is CASSPISRGETQYF. CDR3 nucleotides: TGTGCCAGCTCACCAATTAGCAGGGGAGAGACCCAGTACTTC.

J is TRBJ1-1 and V is TRBV7-9, with TRBD1 as a possible D gene (6 bases). Trimming shortened V by 5 bases and J by 0 bases, and 10 bases separated the two germline ends. Per germline, CDR1 SEHNR and CDR2 FQNEAQ (reference sequence). CDR3 length: 14 amino acids. The chain's CDR3 is CASSRTELNTEAFF. For the CDR3, the DNA is TGTGCCAGCAGCCGGACAGAGTTGAACACTGAAGCTTTCTTT.

The chain carries TRBV7-2 and TRBJ1-3; D not resolved. The germline V gene encodes CDR1 SGHTA and CDR2 FQGNSA. Between the trimmed V and J ends, which lost 1 base and 8 bases, there was a span of 21 bases. The CDR3 covers 17 residues. The CDR3 DNA reads as TGTGCCAGCAGCTTAGAAAACCCCCCAGGTCGGCCATACACCATATATTTT. It yields the protein CASSLENPPGRPYTIYF. The whole variable domain, filled in from reference TRBV7-2 and TRBJ1-3, reads GAGVSQSPSNKVTEKGKDVELRCDPISGHTALYWYRQSLGQGLEFLIYFQGNSAPDKSGLPSDRFSAERTGGSVSTLTIQRTQQEDSAVYLCASSLENPPGRPYTIYFGEGSWLTVV.

V and J are TRBV12-1 and TRBJ2-2; TRBD1, the D gene given by the table, was not confirmed from the DNA. TRBV12-1 is a pseudogene. This CDR3 has 16 residues. As DNA, the CDR3 is TGTGCCAGCAGCCCCTGGACACTCCGGACCGGCGGGGAGCTGTTTTTT. Its protein is CASSPWTLRTGGELFF.

V and J are TRBV4-3 and TRBJ1-1; D is unclear. The ends were cut back, 3 bases at V and 3 bases at J, with 8 bases in the middle. The CDR3 has 13 amino acids. CDR1 LGHNA and CDR2 YSLEER come from the germline V gene. The CDR3 coding sequence is TGCGCCAGCAGCCAGGGCCTACACACTGAAGCTTTCTTT. It encodes CASSQGLHTEAFF.

This clone has a handful of counts. The chain employs TRBV7-9 and TRBJ1-2, with TRBD1 matching 7 bases. The CDR3 spans 16 residues. Germline V CDR1 and CDR2: SEHNR, FQNEAQ (reference sequence). V dropped 5 bases and J dropped 3; count of bases not matched to a gene: 12. The CDR3 DNA is TGTGCCAGCAGCCTCCCCCCCGGGACAGAGCACTATGGCTACACCTTC. This translates into CASSLPPGTEHYGYTF.

This sequence joins TRBV29-1 and TRBJ1-2; TRBD1 is a possible D gene (5 bases). Trimming removed 4 bases from V and 0 bases from J, with 15 bases in between. CDR1 is SQVTM and CDR2 is ANQGSEA in the germline V gene. The CDR3 covers 15 residues. In DNA form, the CDR3 reads TGCAGCGTTGTAAGCCTCACAGGAGCTAACTATGGCTACACCTTC. The encoded protein is CSVVSLTGANYGYTF. Based on the CDR3 plus reference TRBV29-1 and TRBJ1-2, the full variable domain is SAVISQKPSRDICQRGTSLTIQCQVDSQVTMMFWYRQQPGQSLTLIATANQGSEATYESGFVIDKFPISRPNLTFSTLTVSNMSPEDSSIYLCSVVSLTGANYGYTFGSGTRLTVV.

The rearrangement uses TRBV6-5 and TRBJ1-5; D is perhaps TRBD1 (5 bases). V lost 5 bases and J 0 bases, leaving 11 bases between the germline ends. Germline loops: CDR1 MNHEY, CDR2 SVGAGI. The CDR3 has 15 amino acids. Here the CDR3 reads CASSPGGYSNQPQHF. The CDR3, as DNA: TGTGCCAGCAGTCCGGGGGGTTATAGCAATCAGCCCCAGCATTTT.

CDR3 region: CASSELTGARNTIYF. The CDR3 coding sequence is TGTGCCAGCAGTGAATTGACAGGGGCGAGGAACACCATATATTTT. The gene calls are TRBV25-1 and TRBJ1-3; 8 nucleotides match TRBD1. The trim removed 1 base at V and 7 bases at J, leaving 6 bases unmatched. The CDR3 spans 15 residues. The germline CDR1 and CDR2 sequences are MGHDK and SYGVNS.

This clone has a single count. CDR3 amino acids: CASSLRGAEAFF. The DNA of the CDR3 is TGTGCCAGCAGCCTTAGGGGCGCTGAAGCTTTCTTT. This rearrangement joins TRBV27 to TRBJ1-1, with D perhaps matching TRBD1 (5 bases). This CDR3 is 12 amino acids long. V shed 6 bases and J shed 6 bases, with 11 bases lying between them. CDR1 and CDR2 (germline): MNHEY, SMNVEV (reference sequence).

The rearrangement links TRBV5-6 to TRBJ2-7; TRBD1 might be the D (6 bases). This CDR3 contains 13 residues. CDR1 and CDR2 (germline): SGHDT, YYEEEE. Between the trimmed V and J ends, which lost 5 bases and 5 bases, there was a span of 14 bases. The CDR3, as DNA: TGTGCCAGCAGGACCGGGACACTCGACGAGCAGTACTTC. Its protein product is CASRTGTLDEQYF.

J is TRBJ2-7 and V is TRBV2, with 7 bases lining up with TRBD2. Unmatched junction bases numbered 6, after V lost 7 bases and J lost 3 bases. Per germline, CDR1 SNHLY and CDR2 FYNNEI. The CDR3 contains 13 residues. The CDR3: CASTVERDYEQYF. For the CDR3, the DNA is TGTGCCAGCACAGTAGAGCGGGACTACGAGCAGTACTTC. The variable domain in full, with the rest retrieved from reference TRBV2 and TRBJ2-7, is EPEVTQTPSHQVTQMGQEVILRCVPISNHLYFYWYRQILGQKVEFLVSFYNNEISEKSEIFDDQFSVERPDGSNFTLKIRSTKLEDSAMYFCASTVERDYEQYFGPGTRLTVT.

The genes are TRBV9 and TRBJ1-2; tentative D call: TRBD1 (6 bases). The CDR3 sequence is 15 residues long. V was cut by 6 bases and J by 4 bases, with 19 bases left in between. Looked up from germline, CDR1 is SGDLS and CDR2 is YYNGEE. This CDR3 reads CASTSGTGLIYGYTF. The DNA of the CDR3 is TGTGCCAGCACTTCCGGAACAGGGCTTATCTATGGCTACACCTTC.